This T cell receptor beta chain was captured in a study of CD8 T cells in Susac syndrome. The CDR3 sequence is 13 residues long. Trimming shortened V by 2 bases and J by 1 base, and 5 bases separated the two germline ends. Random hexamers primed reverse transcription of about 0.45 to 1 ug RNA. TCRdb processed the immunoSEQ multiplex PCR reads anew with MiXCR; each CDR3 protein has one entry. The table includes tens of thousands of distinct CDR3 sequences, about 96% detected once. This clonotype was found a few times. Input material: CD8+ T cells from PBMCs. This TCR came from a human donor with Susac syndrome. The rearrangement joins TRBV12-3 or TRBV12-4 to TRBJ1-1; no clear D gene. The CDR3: CASSLRQNTEAFF. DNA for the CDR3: TGTGCCAGCAGTTTAAGGCAGAACACTGAAGCTTTCTTT.